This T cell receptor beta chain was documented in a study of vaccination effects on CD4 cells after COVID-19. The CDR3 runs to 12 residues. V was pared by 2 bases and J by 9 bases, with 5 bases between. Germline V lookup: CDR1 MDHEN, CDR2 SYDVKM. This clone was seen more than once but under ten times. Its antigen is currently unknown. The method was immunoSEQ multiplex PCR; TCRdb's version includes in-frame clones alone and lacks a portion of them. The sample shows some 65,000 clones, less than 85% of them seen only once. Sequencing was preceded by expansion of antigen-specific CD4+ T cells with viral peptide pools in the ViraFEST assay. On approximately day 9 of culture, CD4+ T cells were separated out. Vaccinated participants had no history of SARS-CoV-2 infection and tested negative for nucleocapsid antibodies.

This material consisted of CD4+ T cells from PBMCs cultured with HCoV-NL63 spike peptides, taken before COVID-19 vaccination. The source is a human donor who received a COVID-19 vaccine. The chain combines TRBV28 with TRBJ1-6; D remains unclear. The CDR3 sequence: CASSLLPSPLHF. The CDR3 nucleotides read TGTGCCAGCAGTTTACTGCCTTCACCCCTCCACTTT.